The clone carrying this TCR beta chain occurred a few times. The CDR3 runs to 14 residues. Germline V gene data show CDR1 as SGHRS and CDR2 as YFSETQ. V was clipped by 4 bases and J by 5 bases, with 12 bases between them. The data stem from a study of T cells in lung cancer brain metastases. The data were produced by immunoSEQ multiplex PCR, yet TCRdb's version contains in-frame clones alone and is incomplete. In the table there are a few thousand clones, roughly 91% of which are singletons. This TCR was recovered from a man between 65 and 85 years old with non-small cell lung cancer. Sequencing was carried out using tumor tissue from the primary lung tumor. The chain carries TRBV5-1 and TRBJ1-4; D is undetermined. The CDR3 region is CASSAALGNEKLFF. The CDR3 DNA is TGCGCCAGCAGCGCCGCACTCGGGAATGAAAAACTGTTTTTT. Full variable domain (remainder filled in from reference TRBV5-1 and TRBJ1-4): KAGVTQTPRYLIKTRGQQVTLSCSPISGHRSVSWYQQTPGQGLQFLFEYFSETQRNKGNFPGRFSGRQFSNSRSEMNVSTLELGDSALYLCASSAALGNEKLFFGSGTQLSVL.